This TCR beta chain derives from a study of regulatory T cells in long-lasting Graves disease. The authors built TCR beta libraries using iRepertoire HTBI primers and Arm-PCR of CDR3 regions. TCRdb processed the multiplex PCR reads anew with MiXCR; each CDR3 protein has one entry. This sample has 350,000 to 550,000 distinct CDR3 sequences, with about 15% found just once. This clonotype came up a few times. Its cognate antigen is unknown. As for time point: newly diagnosed GD, antithyroid drugs for less than 3 months. RNA extracted from PBMCs served as the sequencing template. General study findings and limits: Persistent disease samples used TRBV28, TRBJ1-2 and TRBJ2-5 preferentially.

Germline V gene sequence: CDR1 LNHDA, CDR2 SQIVND (reference sequence). The CDR3 length is 14 residues. The junction had 7 bases not matched to a gene; V was cut back by 6 bases and J by 4 bases. This same sample was also taken into another study, of T cells in Graves' hyperthyroidism and ophthalmopathy. That study reports: Graves' hyperthyroidism was deemed stable absent ophthalmopathy progression within 18 months. Among thyroid clonotypes expanded above 0.001, most also appeared in blood.

V is TRBV19 and J is TRBJ1-2, with 8 positions matching TRBD1. The input for sequencing was peripheral blood mononuclear cells (PBMCs), taken at new diagnosis, from a patient treated with antithyroid drugs. The receptor comes from a woman in her forties or fifties with Graves disease. DNA of the CDR3: TGTGCCAGTAGAAATCGCGACAGGGGCTATGGCTACACCTTC. It yields the protein CASRNRDRGYGYTF.